The 8 T cell receptor beta chains given below trace back to one sample, sequenced in a study of blood T cell repertoires in COVID-19. TCRdb keeps only in-frame clones here, not all; method: immunoSEQ multiplex PCR. Of some 260,000 clones listed, over 75% are singletons. Sequencing was performed on peripheral blood. The receptors shown here come from a human donor in a cohort sampled during active COVID-19.

V gene TRBV14 combines with J gene TRBJ1-2; 9 nucleotides align to TRBD1. Losses at the gene ends were 4 bases for V and 4 bases for J; bases not matched to a gene: 4. Germline V gives CDR1 SGHDN, CDR2 FVKESK. The CDR3 is 14 amino acids. CDR3 DNA: TGTGCCAGCAGCCCCCTGGACAGGGGCTATGGCTACACCTTC. Its protein product is CASSPLDRGYGYTF.

V and J are TRBV7-9 and TRBJ2-5; maybe TRBD1 (5 bases). This CDR3 comprises 16 residues. The V gene lost 5 bases and the J gene lost 1 base, with 17 bases spanning the gap. The germline CDR1 and CDR2 sequences are SEHNR and FQNEAQ (reference sequence). This CDR3 is CASSPRIDSSQETQYF. The CDR3, as DNA: TGTGCCAGCAGCCCCCGGATCGACAGTAGCCAAGAGACCCAGTACTTC. The whole variable domain, remainder taken from reference TRBV7-9 and TRBJ2-5, is DTGVSQNPRHKITKRGQNVTFRCDPISEHNRLYWYRQTLGQGPEFLTYFQNEAQLEKSRLLSDRFSAERPKGSFSTLEIQRTEQGDSAMYLCASSPRIDSSQETQYFGPGTRLLVL.

The genes are TRBV28 and TRBJ1-3, with TRBD1 matching 10 bases. Germline assignment: CDR1 MDHEN and CDR2 SYDVKM. J was trimmed by 4 bases and V by 6 bases; bases with no gene match: 6. The CDR3 runs 15 residues. The CDR3 here is CASSRQGALGNTIYF. CDR3 DNA: TGTGCCAGCAGCCGACAGGGGGCGCTAGGAAACACCATATATTTT.

The J gene is TRBJ2-6, the V gene TRBV5-1; D call uncertain. Deletions cut 4 bases from V and 0 bases from J, with 11 bases between. The CDR3 is 16 amino acids. Germline V gene sequence: CDR1 SGHRS, CDR2 YFSETQ. CDR3 in amino acids: CASSPESRSGANVLTF. The CDR3 nucleotides read TGCGCCAGCAGCCCCGAGAGCCGCTCTGGGGCCAACGTCCTGACTTTC.

This rearrangement joins TRBV11-2 to TRBJ2-7, with a weak D call TRBD1 (5 bases). The V end was cut by 8 bases, the J end by 3 bases, with 11 bases between. This CDR3 contains 12 residues. Germline V gene data show CDR1 as SGHAT and CDR2 as FQNNGV. CDR3 region: CASEEQGYEQYF. The CDR3 region has the DNA TGTGCCAGCGAAGAGCAGGGCTACGAGCAGTACTTC.

The genes are TRBV2 and TRBJ2-7; 12 positions agree with TRBD2. Losses at the gene ends were 6 bases for V and 2 bases for J; bases not matched to a gene: 5. The germline gives CDR1 SNHLY, CDR2 FYNNEI. This CDR3 spans 15 amino acids. The CDR3: CASRDRTSGTYEQYF. DNA of the CDR3: TGTGCCAGCAGAGATAGGACTAGCGGGACCTACGAGCAGTACTTC.

In its sample, this clone was seen once. The chain employs TRBV19 and TRBJ2-7; no clear D gene. The CDR3 spans 13 residues. CDR1 is LNHDA, CDR2 SQIVND, per germline (reference sequence). V was trimmed by 3 bases and J by 4 bases, leaving 10 bases between them. The CDR3: CASSMTVLYEQYF. Here the CDR3 DNA reads TGTGCCAGTAGTATGACTGTCTTGTACGAGCAGTACTTC.

The rearrangement joins TRBV28 to TRBJ1-5; tentatively, D is TRBD1 (6 bases). Trimming took off 1 base at V and 5 bases at J, with 12 bases between the two ends. CDR3 length equals 15 residues. Germline lookup yields CDR1 MDHEN and CDR2 SYDVKM. The CDR3: CASSLFGQSDQPQHF. CDR3 DNA sequence: TGTGCCAGCAGTTTATTTGGACAGTCTGATCAGCCCCAGCATTTT.